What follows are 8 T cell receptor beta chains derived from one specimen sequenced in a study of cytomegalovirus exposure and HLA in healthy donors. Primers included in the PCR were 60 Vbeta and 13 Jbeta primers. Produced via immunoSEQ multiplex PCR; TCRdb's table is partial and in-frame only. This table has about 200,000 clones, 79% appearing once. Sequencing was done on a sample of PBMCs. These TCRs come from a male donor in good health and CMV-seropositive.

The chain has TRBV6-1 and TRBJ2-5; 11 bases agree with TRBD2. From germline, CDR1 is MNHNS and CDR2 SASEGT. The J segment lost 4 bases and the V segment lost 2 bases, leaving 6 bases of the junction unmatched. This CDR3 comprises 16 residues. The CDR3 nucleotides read TGTGCCAGCAGTGAATTTCTAGCGGGAGGAGGAGAGACCCAGTACTTC. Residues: CASSEFLAGGGETQYF.

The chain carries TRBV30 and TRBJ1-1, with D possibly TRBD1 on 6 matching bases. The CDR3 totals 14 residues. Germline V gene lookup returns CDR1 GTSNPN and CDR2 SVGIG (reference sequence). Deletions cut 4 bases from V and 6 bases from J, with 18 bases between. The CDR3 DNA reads TGTGCCTGGACCTCCGGGATTGGGGGCGCTGAAGCTTTCTTT. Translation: CAWTSGIGGAEAFF.

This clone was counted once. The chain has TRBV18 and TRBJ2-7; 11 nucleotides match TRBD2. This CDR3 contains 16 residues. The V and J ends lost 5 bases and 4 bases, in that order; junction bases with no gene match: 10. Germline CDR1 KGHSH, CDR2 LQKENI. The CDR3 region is CASSATGTSGAYEQYF. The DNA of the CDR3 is TGTGCCAGCTCAGCTACCGGGACTAGCGGAGCGTACGAGCAGTACTTC.

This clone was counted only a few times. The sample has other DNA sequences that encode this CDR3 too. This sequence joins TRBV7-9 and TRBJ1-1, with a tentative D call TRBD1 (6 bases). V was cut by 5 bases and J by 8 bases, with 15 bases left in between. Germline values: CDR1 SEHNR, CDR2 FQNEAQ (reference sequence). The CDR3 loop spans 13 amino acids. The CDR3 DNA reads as TGTGCCAGCAGCCTAGGGCAGGGGACAGAAGCTTTCTTT. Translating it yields CASSLGQGTEAFF. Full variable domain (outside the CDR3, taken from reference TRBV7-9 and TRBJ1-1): DTGVSQNPRHKITKRGQNVTFRCDPISEHNRLYWYRQTLGQGPEFLTYFQNEAQLEKSRLLSDRFSAERPKGSFSTLEIQRTEQGDSAMYLCASSLGQGTEAFFGQGTRLTVV.

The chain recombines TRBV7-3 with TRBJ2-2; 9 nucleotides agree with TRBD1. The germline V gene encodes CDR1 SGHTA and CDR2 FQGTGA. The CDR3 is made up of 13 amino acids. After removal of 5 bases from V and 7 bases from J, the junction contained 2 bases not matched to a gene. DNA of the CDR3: TGTGCCAGCAGCCTGGGACAGGGCGGGGAGCTGTTTTTT. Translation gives CASSLGQGGELFF.

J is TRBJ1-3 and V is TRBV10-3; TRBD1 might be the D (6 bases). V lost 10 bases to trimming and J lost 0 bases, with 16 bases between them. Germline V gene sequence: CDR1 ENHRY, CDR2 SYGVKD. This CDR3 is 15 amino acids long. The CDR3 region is CATATGATSGNTIYF. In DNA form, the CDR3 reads TGTGCCACCGCGACAGGAGCTACCTCTGGAAACACCATATATTTT.

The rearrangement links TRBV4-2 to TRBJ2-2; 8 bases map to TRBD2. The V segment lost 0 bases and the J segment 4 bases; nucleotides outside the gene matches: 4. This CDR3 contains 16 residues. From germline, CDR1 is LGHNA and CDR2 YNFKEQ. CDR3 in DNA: TGTGCCAGCAGCCAAGAGCAGCGGGGGTTCACCGGGGAGCTGTTTTTT. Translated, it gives CASSQEQRGFTGELFF.

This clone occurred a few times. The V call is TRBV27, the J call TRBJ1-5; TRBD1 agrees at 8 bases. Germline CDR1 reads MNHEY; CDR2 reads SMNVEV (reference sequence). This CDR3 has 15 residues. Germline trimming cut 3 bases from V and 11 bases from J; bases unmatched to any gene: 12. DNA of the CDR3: TGTGCCAGCAGTTTTCAGGGGGCCTCGGTTGGGGCCCAGCATTTT. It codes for CASSFQGASVGAQHF.